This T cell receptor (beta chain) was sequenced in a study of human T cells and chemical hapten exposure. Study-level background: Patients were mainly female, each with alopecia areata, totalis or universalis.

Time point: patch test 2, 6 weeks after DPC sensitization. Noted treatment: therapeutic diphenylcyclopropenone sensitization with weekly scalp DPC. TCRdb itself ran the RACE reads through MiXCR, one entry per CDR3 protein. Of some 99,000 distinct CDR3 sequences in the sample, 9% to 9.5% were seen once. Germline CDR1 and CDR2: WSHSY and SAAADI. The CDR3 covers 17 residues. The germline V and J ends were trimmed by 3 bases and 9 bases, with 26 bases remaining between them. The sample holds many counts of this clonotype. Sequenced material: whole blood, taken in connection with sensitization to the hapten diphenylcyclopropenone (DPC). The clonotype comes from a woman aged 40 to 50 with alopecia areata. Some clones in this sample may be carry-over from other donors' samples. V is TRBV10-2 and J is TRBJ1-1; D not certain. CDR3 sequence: CASSEFQPGPGEGKAFF. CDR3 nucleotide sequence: TGCGCCAGCAGTGAATTTCAACCGGGCCCCGGAGAGGGAAAAGCTTTCTTT.